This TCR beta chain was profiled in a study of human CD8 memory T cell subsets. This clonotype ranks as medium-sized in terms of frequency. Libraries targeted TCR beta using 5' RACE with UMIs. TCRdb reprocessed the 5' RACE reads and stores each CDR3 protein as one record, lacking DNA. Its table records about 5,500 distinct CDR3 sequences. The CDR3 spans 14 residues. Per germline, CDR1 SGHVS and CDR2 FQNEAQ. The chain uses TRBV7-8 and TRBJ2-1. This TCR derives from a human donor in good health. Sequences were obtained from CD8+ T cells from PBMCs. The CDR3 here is CASSLSGLNNEQFF.